This T cell receptor (beta chain) was documented in a study of CD4 T cells in relation to SARS-CoV-2 and coronaviruses. Study-level background: Shared crossreactive spike epitopes were mapped to their HLA restriction.

Profiling relied on immunoSEQ multiplex PCR, and the TCRdb table lists in-frame clones only, not all of them. The sample records roughly 60,000 clones, about 94% being singletons. Findings and caveats of the study: Memory recall responses, not primary responses primed in culture, are what the assay detects. Monoreactive clones expanded significantly more to SARS-CoV-2 than crossreactive clones did.

Germline lookup yields CDR1 SGHTS and CDR2 YDEGEE. The V end lost 4 bases, the J end lost 2 bases, and 17 bases lay between the germline ends. CDR3 length: 16 amino acids. In the case of this clone: Its antigen is not known.

Before the COVID-19 pandemic, during about 2011-2019, CD4+ T cells were taken from unexposed donors. Naive and memory CD4+ T cells were separated from cryopreserved PBMCs. The V and J genes are TRBV5-8 and TRBJ2-3; D possibly corresponds to TRBD2 (6 bases). Sequences were obtained from naive CD4+ T cells from PBMCs. Subset: naive CD4+ T cells isolated by negative enrichment. The sequence was obtained from a human donor in good health. The CDR3, as DNA: TGTGCCAGCAGCCAGCGAGGAGGGGCGTTCACAGATACGCAGTATTTT. Encoded protein: CASSQRGGAFTDTQYF.